This entry features one TCR beta chain sequence. What it binds is unknown. Each sample's input was 250 ng genomic DNA, 40,000 or so genome equivalents. The data were obtained in a study of T cell clusters in autoimmune cytopenias. Study information: TRB sequencing had a median approximately 50,000 reads and about 2,500 distinct clonotypes per sample.

CDR1 is SGHNT and CDR2 is YYREEE in the germline V gene (reference sequence). This CDR3 region has 14 residues. Study-level findings and limits: Primary autoimmune cytopenia patients appeared to lack physiological T cell clusters present in healthy donors.

One tube held mixed TRB-A and TRB-B primer pools for touch-down PCR. TCRdb reprocessed the multiplex PCR reads and reports one entry per CDR3 protein, with no DNA. The sample has over 4,000 distinct CDR3 sequences. V is TRBV5-4 and J is TRBJ2-7; the D gene TCRdb calls, TRBD1, cannot be checked with no DNA. This clonotype was sampled from a human donor with an autoimmune cytopenia or autoimmune hepatitis (not recorded which). The sequenced material came from peripheral blood. The CDR3 region is CASRDGDKPYEQYF.